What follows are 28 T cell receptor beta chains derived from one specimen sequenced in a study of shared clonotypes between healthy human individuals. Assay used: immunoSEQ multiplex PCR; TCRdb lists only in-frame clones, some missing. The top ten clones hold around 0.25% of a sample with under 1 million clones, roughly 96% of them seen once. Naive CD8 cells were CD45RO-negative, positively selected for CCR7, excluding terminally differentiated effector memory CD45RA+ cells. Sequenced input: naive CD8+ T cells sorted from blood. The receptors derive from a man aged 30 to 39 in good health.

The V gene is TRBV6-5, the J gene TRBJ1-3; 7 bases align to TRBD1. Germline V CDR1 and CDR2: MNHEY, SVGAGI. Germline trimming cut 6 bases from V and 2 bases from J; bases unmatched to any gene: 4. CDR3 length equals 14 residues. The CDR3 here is CASRHQGAGNTIYF. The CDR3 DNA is TGTGCCAGCAGGCATCAGGGGGCTGGAAACACCATATATTTT.

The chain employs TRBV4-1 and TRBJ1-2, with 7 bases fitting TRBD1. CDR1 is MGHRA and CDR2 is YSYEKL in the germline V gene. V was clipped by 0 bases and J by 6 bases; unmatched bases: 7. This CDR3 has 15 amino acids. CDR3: CASSQDPLGQNGYTF. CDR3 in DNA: TGCGCCAGCAGCCAAGACCCACTGGGACAGAATGGCTACACCTTC.

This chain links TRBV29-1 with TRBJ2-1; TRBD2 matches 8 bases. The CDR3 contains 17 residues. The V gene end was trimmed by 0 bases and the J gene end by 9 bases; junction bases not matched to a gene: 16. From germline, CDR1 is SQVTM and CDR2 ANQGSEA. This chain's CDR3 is CSVEESSTREGRVEQFF. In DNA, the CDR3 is TGCAGCGTTGAAGAGTCCTCTACCCGGGAGGGCCGGGTTGAGCAGTTCTTC.

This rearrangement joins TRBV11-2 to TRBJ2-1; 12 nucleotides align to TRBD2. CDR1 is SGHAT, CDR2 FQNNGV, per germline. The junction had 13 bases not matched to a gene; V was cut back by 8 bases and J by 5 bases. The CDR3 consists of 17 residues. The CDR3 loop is CASRSFRPSGRDNEQFF. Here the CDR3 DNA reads TGTGCCAGCCGGTCGTTTCGTCCTAGCGGGAGGGACAATGAGCAGTTCTTC.

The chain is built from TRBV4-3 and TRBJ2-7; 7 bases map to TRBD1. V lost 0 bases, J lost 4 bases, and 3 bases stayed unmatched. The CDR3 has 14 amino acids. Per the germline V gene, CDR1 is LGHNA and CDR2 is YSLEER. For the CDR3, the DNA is TGCGCCAGCAGCCAAGATGCAGGGGGTTACGAGCAGTACTTC. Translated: CASSQDAGGYEQYF.

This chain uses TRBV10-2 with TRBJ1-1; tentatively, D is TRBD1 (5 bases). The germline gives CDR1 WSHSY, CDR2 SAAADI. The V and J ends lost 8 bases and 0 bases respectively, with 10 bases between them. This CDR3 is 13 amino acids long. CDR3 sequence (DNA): TGCGCCAGCTGCGGACACATGAACACTGAAGCTTTCTTT. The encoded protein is CASCGHMNTEAFF.

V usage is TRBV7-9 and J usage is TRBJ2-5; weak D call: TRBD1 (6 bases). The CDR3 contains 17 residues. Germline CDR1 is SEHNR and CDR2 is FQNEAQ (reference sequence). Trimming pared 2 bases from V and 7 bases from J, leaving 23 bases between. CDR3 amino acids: CASSLYGRGRLWGTQYF. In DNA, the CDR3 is TGTGCCAGCAGCTTATATGGCAGGGGCCGGTTGTGGGGGACCCAGTACTTC.

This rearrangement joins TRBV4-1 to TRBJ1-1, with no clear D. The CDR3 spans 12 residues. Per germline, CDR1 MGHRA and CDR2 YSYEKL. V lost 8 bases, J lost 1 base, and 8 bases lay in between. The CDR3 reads CASGPPNTEAFF. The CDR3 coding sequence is TGCGCCAGCGGGCCACCGAACACTGAAGCTTTCTTT.

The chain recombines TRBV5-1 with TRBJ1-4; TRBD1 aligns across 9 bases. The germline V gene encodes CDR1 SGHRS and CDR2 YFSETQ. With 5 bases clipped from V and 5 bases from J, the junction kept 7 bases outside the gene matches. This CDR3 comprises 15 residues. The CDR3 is CASRTAGTGNEKLFF. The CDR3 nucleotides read TGCGCCAGCAGAACCGCCGGGACAGGGAATGAAAAACTGTTTTTT.

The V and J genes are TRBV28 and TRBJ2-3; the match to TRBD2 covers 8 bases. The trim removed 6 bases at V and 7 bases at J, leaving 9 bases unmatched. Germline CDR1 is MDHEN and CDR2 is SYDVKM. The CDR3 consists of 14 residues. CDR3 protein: CASRVSGNVNTQYF. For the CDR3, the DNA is TGTGCCAGCAGGGTTAGCGGGAACGTGAATACGCAGTATTTT. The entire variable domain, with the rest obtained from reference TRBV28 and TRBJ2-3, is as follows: DVKVTQSSRYLVKRTGEKVFLECVQDMDHENMFWYRQDPGLGLRLIYFSYDVKMKEKGDIPEGYSVSREKKERFSLILESASTNQTSMYLCASRVSGNVNTQYFGPGTRLTVL.

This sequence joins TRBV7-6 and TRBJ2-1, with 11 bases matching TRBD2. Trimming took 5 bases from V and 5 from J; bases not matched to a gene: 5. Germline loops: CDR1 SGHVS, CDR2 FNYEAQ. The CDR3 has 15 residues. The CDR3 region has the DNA TGTGCCAGCAGCCAGGGTAGCGGGAGGGACAATGAGCAGTTCTTC. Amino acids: CASSQGSGRDNEQFF.

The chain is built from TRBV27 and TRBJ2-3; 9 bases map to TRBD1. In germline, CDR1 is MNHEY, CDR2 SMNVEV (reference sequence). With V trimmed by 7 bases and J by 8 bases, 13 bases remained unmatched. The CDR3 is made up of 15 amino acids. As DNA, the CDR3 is TGTGCCAGCACCACTACATTACAGGGGGCGGCTACGCAGTATTTT. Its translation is CASTTTLQGAATQYF.

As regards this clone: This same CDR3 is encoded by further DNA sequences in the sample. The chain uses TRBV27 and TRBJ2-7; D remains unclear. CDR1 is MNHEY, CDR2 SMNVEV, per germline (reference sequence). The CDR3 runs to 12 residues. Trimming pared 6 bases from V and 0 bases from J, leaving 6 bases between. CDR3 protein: CASSPSSYEQYF. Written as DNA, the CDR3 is TGTGCCAGCAGCCCGAGCTCCTACGAGCAGTACTTC.

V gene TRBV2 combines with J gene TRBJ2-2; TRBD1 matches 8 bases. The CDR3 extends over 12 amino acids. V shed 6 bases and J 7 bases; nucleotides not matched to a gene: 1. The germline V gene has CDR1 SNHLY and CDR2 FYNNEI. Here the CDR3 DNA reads TGTGCCAGCAGACAGGGGGGCGGGGAGCTGTTTTTT. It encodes CASRQGGGELFF.

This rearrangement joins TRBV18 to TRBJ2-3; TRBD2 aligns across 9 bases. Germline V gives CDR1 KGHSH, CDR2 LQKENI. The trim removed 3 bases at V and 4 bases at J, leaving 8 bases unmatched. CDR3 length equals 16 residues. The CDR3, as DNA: TGTGCCAGCTCACCTCCAACTAGCGGGCATGCAGATACGCAGTATTTT. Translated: CASSPPTSGHADTQYF.

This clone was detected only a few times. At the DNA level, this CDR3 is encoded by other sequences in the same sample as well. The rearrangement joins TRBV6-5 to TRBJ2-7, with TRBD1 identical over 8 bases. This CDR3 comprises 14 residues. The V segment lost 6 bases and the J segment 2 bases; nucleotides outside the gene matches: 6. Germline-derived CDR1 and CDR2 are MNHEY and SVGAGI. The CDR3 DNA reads TGTGCCAGCAGCCCCGGACAGGGAACCTACGAGCAGTACTTC. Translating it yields CASSPGQGTYEQYF.

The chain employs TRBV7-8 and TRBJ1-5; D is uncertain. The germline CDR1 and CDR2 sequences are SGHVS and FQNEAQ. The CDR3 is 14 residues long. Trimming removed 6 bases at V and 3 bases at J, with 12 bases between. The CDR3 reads CASRDGQNNQPQHF. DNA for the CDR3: TGTGCCAGCAGAGACGGGCAGAACAATCAGCCCCAGCATTTT.

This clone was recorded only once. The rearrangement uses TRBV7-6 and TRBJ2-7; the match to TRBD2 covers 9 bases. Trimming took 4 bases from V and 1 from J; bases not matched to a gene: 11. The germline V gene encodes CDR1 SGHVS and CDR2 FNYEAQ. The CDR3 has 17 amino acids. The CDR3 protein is CASSYGFSGSGSYEQYF. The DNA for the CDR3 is TGTGCCAGCAGCTACGGTTTTAGCGGGAGCGGGTCCTACGAGCAGTACTTC.

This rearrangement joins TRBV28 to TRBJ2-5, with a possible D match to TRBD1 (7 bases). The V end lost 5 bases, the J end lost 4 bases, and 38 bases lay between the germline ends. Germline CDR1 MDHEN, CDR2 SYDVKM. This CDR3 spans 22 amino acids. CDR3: CASSKRSIGQGGFPHPRETQYF. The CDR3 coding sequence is TGTGCCAGCAGTAAACGCTCAATCGGGCAGGGGGGATTTCCCCACCCAAGAGAGACCCAGTACTTC.

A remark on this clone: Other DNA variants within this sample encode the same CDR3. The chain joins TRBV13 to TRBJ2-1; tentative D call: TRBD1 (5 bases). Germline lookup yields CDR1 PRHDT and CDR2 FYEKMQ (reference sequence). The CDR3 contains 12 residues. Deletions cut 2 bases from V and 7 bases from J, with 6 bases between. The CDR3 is CASSLSGNEQFF. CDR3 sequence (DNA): TGTGCCAGCAGCTTATCAGGGAATGAGCAGTTCTTC.

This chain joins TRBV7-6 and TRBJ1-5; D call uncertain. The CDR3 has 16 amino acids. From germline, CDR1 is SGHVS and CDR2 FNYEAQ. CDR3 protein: CASQNGTILSNQPQHF. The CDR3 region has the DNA TGTGCAAGCCAAAATGGTACTATCCTCAGCAATCAGCCCCAGCATTTT.

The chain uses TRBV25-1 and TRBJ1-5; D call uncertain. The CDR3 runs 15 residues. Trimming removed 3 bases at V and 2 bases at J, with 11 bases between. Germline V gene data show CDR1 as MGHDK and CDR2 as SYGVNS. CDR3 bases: TGTGCCAGCAGTGACCAACAGATGGGCAATCAGCCCCAGCATTTT. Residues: CASSDQQMGNQPQHF.

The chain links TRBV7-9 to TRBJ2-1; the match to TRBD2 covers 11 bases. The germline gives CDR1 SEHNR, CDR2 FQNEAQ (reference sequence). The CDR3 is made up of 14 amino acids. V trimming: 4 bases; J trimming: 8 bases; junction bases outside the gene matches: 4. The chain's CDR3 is CASSSGLAADEQFF. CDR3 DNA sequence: TGTGCCAGCAGCTCGGGACTAGCGGCCGATGAGCAGTTCTTC.

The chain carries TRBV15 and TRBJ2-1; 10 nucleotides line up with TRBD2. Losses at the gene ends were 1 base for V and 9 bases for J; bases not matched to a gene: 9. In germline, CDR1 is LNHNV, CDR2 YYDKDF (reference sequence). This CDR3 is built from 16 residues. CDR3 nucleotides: TGTGCCACCAGCAGAGTAGCTAGCGGGAGATCTGGTGAGCAGTTCTTC. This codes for CATSRVASGRSGEQFF.

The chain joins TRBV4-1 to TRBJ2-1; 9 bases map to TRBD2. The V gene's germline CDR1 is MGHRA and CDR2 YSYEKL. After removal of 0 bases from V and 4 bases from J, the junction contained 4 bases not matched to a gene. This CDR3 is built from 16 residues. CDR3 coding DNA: TGCGCCAGCAGCCAAGATTTAACTAGCGGGTACAATGAGCAGTTCTTC. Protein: CASSQDLTSGYNEQFF.

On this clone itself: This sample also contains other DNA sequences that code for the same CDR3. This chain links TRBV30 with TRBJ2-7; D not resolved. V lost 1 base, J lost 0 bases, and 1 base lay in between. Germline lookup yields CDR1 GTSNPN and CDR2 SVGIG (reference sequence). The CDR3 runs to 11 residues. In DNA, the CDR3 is TGTGCCTGGAGTGACTCCTACGAGCAGTACTTC. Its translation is CAWSDSYEQYF.

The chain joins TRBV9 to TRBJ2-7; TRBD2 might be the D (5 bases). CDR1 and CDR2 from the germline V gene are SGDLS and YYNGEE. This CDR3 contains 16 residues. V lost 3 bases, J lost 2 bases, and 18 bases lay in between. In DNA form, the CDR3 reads TGTGCCAGCAGCGCCCGGGGTACCGAATACCCCTACGAGCAGTACTTC. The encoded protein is CASSARGTEYPYEQYF.

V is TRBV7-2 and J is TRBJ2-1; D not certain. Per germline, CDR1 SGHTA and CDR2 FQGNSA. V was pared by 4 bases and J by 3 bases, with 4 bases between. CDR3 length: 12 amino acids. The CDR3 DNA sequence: TGTGCCAGCAGCTCGGGCTACAATGAGCAGTTCTTC. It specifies CASSSGYNEQFF.